The 16 T cell receptor beta chains below come from one sample, sequenced in a study of CD8 T cells in Susac syndrome. A quantity of roughly 0.5 to 1 ug RNA underwent reverse transcription using random hexamers. TCRdb called the immunoSEQ multiplex PCR reads again in MiXCR, with one record for every CDR3 protein. This table has over 150,000 distinct CDR3 sequences, roughly 94% appearing once. Sample: CD4+ T cells from PBMCs. Receptor source: a human donor with Susac syndrome.

The gene calls are TRBV7-2 and TRBJ2-3; D gene unclear. The V gene lost 6 bases and the J gene lost 2 bases, with 9 bases spanning the gap. The germline V gene has CDR1 SGHTA and CDR2 FQGNSA. CDR3 size: 13 residues. This chain's CDR3 is CASSWRHTDTQYF. The CDR3 DNA is TGTGCCAGCAGTTGGAGACACACAGATACGCAGTATTTT.

This chain connects TRBV20-1 to TRBJ2-1, with TRBD2 identical over 13 bases. With 4 bases clipped from V and 5 bases from J, the junction kept 8 bases outside the gene matches. This CDR3 is 16 amino acids long. Germline CDR1 and CDR2: DFQATT and SNEGSKA (reference sequence). The CDR3 spells CSAIFPTSGRDNEQFF. CDR3 coding DNA: TGCAGTGCTATTTTCCCTACTAGCGGGAGGGACAATGAGCAGTTCTTC.

The chain recombines TRBV15 with TRBJ1-4; D remains ambiguous. Germline assignment: CDR1 LNHNV and CDR2 YYDKDF (reference sequence). V gave up 1 base and J gave up 4 bases, with 1 base separating them. This CDR3 contains 12 residues. The CDR3 DNA is TGTGCCACCAGCAGAGTTAATGAAAAACTGTTTTTT. Protein sequence: CATSRVNEKLFF.

The chain recombines TRBV20-1 with TRBJ1-5, with no clear D. Trimming took off 3 bases at V and 2 bases at J, with 8 bases between the two ends. Germline loops: CDR1 DFQATT, CDR2 SNEGSKA (reference sequence). CDR3 length equals 13 residues. In DNA, the CDR3 is TGCAGTGCTAGTTGGGGAGGCAATCAGCCCCAGCATTTT. This sequence encodes CSASWGGNQPQHF.

The CDR3 region is CASSSTGKFQETQYF. The CDR3 DNA sequence: TGTGCCAGCAGTTCTACAGGGAAATTCCAAGAGACCCAGTACTTC. V is TRBV28 and J is TRBJ2-5; D perhaps matches TRBD1 (6 bases). Per germline, CDR1 MDHEN and CDR2 SYDVKM. The CDR3 sequence is 15 residues long. Trimming left V 4 bases short and J 1 base short, with 13 bases between.

Written as DNA, the CDR3 is TGTGCCAGCAGCACCGGGCCCAGCTCCTACAATGAGCAGTTCTTC. This translates into CASSTGPSSYNEQFF. The V call is TRBV9, the J call TRBJ2-1, with no clear D. V lost 4 bases and J 0 bases, leaving 11 bases between the germline ends. The CDR3 is 15 residues long. The germline V gene encodes CDR1 SGDLS and CDR2 YYNGEE.

This sequence joins TRBV4-2 and TRBJ2-1; tentatively, D is TRBD1 or TRBD2 (6 bases each). Germline V gene lookup returns CDR1 LGHNA and CDR2 YNFKEQ. Deletions cut 1 base from V and 6 bases from J, with 22 bases between. The CDR3 is 18 amino acids. CDR3 DNA: TGTGCCAGCAGCCAAGCAGCCTCGGGGGCCCGTTCCCCCAATGAGCAGTTCTTC. Translation gives CASSQAASGARSPNEQFF.

This chain connects TRBV13 to TRBJ1-1, with D perhaps matching TRBD1 (5 bases). The CDR3 totals 15 residues. The germline V gene encodes CDR1 PRHDT and CDR2 FYEKMQ (reference sequence). The V end was cut by 2 bases, the J end by 2 bases, with 12 bases between. CDR3: CASSLRTGVNTEAFF. CDR3 nucleotide sequence: TGTGCCAGCAGCTTACGGACGGGGGTAAACACTGAAGCTTTCTTT.

The DNA of the CDR3 is TGCGCCAGCAAGGTTCAAGCGATTACAGGGAGCTCTGGCTACACCTTC. Residues: CASKVQAITGSSGYTF. This rearrangement joins TRBV5-1 to TRBJ1-2, with D possibly being TRBD1 (6 bases). The CDR3 length is 16 residues. The V end lost 6 bases, the J end lost 7 bases, and 25 bases lay between the germline ends. Germline loops: CDR1 SGHRS, CDR2 YFSETQ.

The count of this clonotype is one. The V call is TRBV30, the J call TRBJ2-3; no reliable D call. Germline CDR1 GTSNPN, CDR2 SVGIG (reference sequence). CDR3 length equals 13 residues. The ends were cut back, 1 base at V and 0 bases at J, with 5 bases in the middle. The CDR3 spells CAWSAVSTDTQYF. The CDR3 nucleotides read TGTGCCTGGAGTGCTGTAAGCACAGATACGCAGTATTTT.

The genes are TRBV20-1 and TRBJ1-2; 8 bases line up with TRBD1. With V trimmed by 5 bases and J by 0 bases, 8 bases remained unmatched. The length of the CDR3 is 15 residues. Germline CDR1 DFQATT, CDR2 SNEGSKA (reference sequence). CDR3 region: CSASRTGYTNYGYTF. CDR3 bases: TGCAGTGCTTCTAGGACAGGGTACACTAACTATGGCTACACCTTC.

V gene TRBV3-1 combines with J gene TRBJ2-1, with D unclear. Germline CDR1 LGHDT, CDR2 YNNKEL (reference sequence). V lost 4 bases to trimming and J lost 8 bases, with 15 bases between them. The CDR3 loop spans 14 amino acids. CDR3 region: CASSLSASDHEQFF. DNA for the CDR3: TGTGCCAGCAGCCTCTCAGCTTCGGACCATGAGCAGTTCTTC.

The chain carries TRBV11-2 and TRBJ2-1; unclear D gene. V lost 2 bases to trimming and J lost 5 bases, with 4 bases between them. The germline CDR1 and CDR2 sequences are SGHAT and FQNNGV. CDR3 length equals 12 residues. CDR3 sequence: CASSLINNEQFF. The DNA for the CDR3 is TGTGCCAGCAGCTTAATCAACAATGAGCAGTTCTTC.

This chain connects TRBV11-2 to TRBJ2-1, with D possibly TRBD2 on 6 matching bases. The CDR3 covers 18 residues. Germline loops: CDR1 SGHAT, CDR2 FQNNGV. V was shortened by 4 bases and J by 8 bases, with 27 bases between the two germline ends. The CDR3 sequence: CASSSTYNFFGGKHEQFF. CDR3 nucleotides: TGTGCCAGCAGCTCAACGTACAACTTCTTCGGGGGTAAGCATGAGCAGTTCTTC. The full variable domain, in which reference TRBV11-2 and TRBJ2-1 provide the parts outside the CDR3, is EAGVAQSPRYKIIEKRQSVAFWCNPISGHATLYWYQQILGQGPKLLIQFQNNGVVDDSQLPKDRFSAERLKGVDSTLKIQPAKLEDSAVYLCASSSTYNFFGGKHEQFFGPGTRLTVL.

The J gene is TRBJ1-1, the V gene TRBV30; 7 bases line up with TRBD1. CDR1 is GTSNPN, CDR2 SVGIG, per germline (reference sequence). This CDR3 is built from 15 residues. After removal of 1 base from V and 1 base from J, the junction contained 6 bases not matched to a gene. CDR3 nucleotides: TGTGCCTGGAGTGCTGACAGGGTGCCGAACACTGAAGCTTTCTTT. Its protein product is CAWSADRVPNTEAFF. The whole variable domain, filled in from reference TRBV30 and TRBJ1-1, reads SQTIHQWPATLVQPVGSPLSLECTVEGTSNPNLYWYRQAAGRGLQLLFYSVGIGQISSEVPQNLSASRPQDRQFILSSKKLLLSDSGFYLCAWSADRVPNTEAFFGQGTRLTVV.

The chain joins TRBV9 to TRBJ2-3, with TRBD2 as a possible D gene (6 bases). This CDR3 contains 16 residues. Deletions cut 0 bases from V and 2 bases from J, with 13 bases between. In germline, CDR1 is SGDLS, CDR2 YYNGEE. CDR3 sequence reads: CASSVGSSVLTDTQYF. The DNA of the CDR3 is TGTGCCAGCAGCGTAGGGTCTAGCGTTCTCACAGATACGCAGTATTTT.